The clone carrying this TCR beta chain was counted ten times or more. Its target is unknown. Each single cDNA molecule received a unique molecular identifier. MiXCR was run by TCRdb on the 5' RACE reads, yielding one entry per CDR3 protein. This table has 25,000 to 35,000 distinct CDR3 sequences, approximately 5.2% appearing once. The data were obtained in a study of early T cells in non-severe SARS-CoV-2 infection. Study-level background: From unsorted whole blood, bulk RNA was sequenced, and the chains remained unpaired. Study-wide findings and caveats: Missing private and CD4 specificities, VDJdb matching favored anti-spike CD8 responses.

The sequence derives from an adult who was a healthcare worker with PCR-confirmed SARS-CoV-2 infection or an uninfected control (not recorded which). The sample comprised whole blood.

The CDR3 coding sequence is TGTGCCAGCAGCTTGCAATCGGGATCTAGACGGGAGACCCAGTACTTC. It encodes CASSLQSGSRRETQYF. The V call is TRBV7-2, the J call TRBJ2-5; D perhaps matches TRBD2 (5 bases). Germline loops: CDR1 SGHTA, CDR2 FQGNSA. The CDR3 has 16 residues. Trimming pared 3 bases from V and 5 bases from J, leaving 19 bases between.